This record covers a single T cell receptor beta chain. This sample was taken from a study of beta chain features in type 1 diabetes. Trimming cost V 5 bases and J 4 bases, with 11 bases left between them. In germline, CDR1 is KGHSH, CDR2 LQKENI. The CDR3 extends over 13 amino acids. cDNA synthesis used the whole RNA isolate, giving expressed TCRB sequences. Assay: immunoSEQ multiplex PCR; the TCRdb copy retains only in-frame clones and omits some. Among 350,000 to 450,000 clones listed, about 15% were seen once. The sample consisted of naive CD4+ T cells from blood. This TCR derives from a man aged 25-45 years in good health. The V and J genes are TRBV18 and TRBJ1-1, with D possibly TRBD1 on 6 matching bases. The CDR3 nucleotides are TGTGCCAGCTCATTAGCAGGGGCCACTGAAGCTTTCTTT. The encoded protein is CASSLAGATEAFF.